These 23 T cell receptor beta chains originate from one sample sequenced in a study of T cell changes during pregnancy in multiple sclerosis. Sequencing was performed with immunoSEQ multiplex PCR; in TCRdb, only in-frame clones are kept and a portion is missing. The repertoire holds 100,000 or so clones, roughly 94% seen once, with roughly 1.7% in the top ten. Sequenced here: peripheral blood, sampled after pregnancy. The receptors originated from a female donor in good health, enrolled as a control in a pregnancy study.

This chain joins TRBV30 and TRBJ2-7; a possible D gene is TRBD2 (6 bases). Looked up from germline, CDR1 is GTSNPN and CDR2 is SVGIG (reference sequence). Trimming took off 7 bases at V and 3 bases at J, with 16 bases between the two ends. The CDR3 spans 13 residues. The CDR3 here is CASTRGSGYEQYF. The CDR3, as DNA: TGTGCCTCCACCCGGGGGTCGGGCTACGAGCAGTACTTC.

V and J are TRBV5-8 and TRBJ2-6; D remains ambiguous. Trimming removed 1 base from V and 1 base from J, with 6 bases in between. Germline loops: CDR1 SGHTS, CDR2 YDEGEE. The CDR3 has 15 amino acids. CDR3 sequence reads: CASSLWQSGANVLTF. Here the CDR3 DNA reads TGTGCCAGCAGCTTGTGGCAGTCTGGGGCCAACGTCCTGACTTTC.

This chain joins TRBV1 and TRBJ1-1; the table names TRBD1, a call not compared with the DNA. TRBV1 is marked as a pseudogene. CDR3 length: 18 amino acids. In DNA, the CDR3 is TGCACCAGCAGCCAAGATCAAGTCCGTGGGCCGAAGAACACTGAAGCTTTCTTT. This codes for CTSSQDQVRGPKNTEAFF.

The chain is built from TRBV29-1 and TRBJ2-4, with D possibly matching TRBD1 (6 bases). The CDR3 is made up of 13 amino acids. Per germline, CDR1 SQVTM and CDR2 ANQGSEA. V was trimmed by 6 bases and J by 0 bases, leaving 9 bases between them. The CDR3 here is CSVPGVAKNIQYF. The CDR3, as DNA: TGCAGCGTACCAGGGGTAGCCAAAAACATTCAGTACTTC. The whole variable domain, filled in from reference TRBV29-1 and TRBJ2-4, reads SAVISQKPSRDICQRGTSLTIQCQVDSQVTMMFWYRQQPGQSLTLIATANQGSEATYESGFVIDKFPISRPNLTFSTLTVSNMSPEDSSIYLCSVPGVAKNIQYFGAGTRLSVL.

This clone turned up a few times. V and J are TRBV19 and TRBJ2-7, with a possible D match to TRBD2 (5 bases). Between the trimmed V and J ends, which lost 5 bases and 2 bases, there was a span of 7 bases. The CDR3 totals 12 residues. In germline, CDR1 is LNHDA, CDR2 SQIVND (reference sequence). CDR3 protein: CASSSGTYEQYF. CDR3 nucleotide sequence: TGTGCCAGTAGTTCCGGGACCTACGAGCAGTACTTC.

This clone was seen just once. The chain carries TRBV6-1 and TRBJ2-6, with D hard to call. The germline CDR1 and CDR2 sequences are MNHNS and SASEGT. V was clipped by 9 bases and J by 2 bases, with 11 bases between them. CDR3 length: 14 amino acids. CDR3 loop: CASTSGTGANVLTF. The CDR3 nucleotides read TGTGCCAGTACCTCGGGTACTGGGGCCAACGTCCTGACTTTC.

This chain joins TRBV28 and TRBJ1-1; weak D call: TRBD1 (5 bases). This CDR3 has 13 amino acids. V lost 2 bases and J lost 5, with 9 bases in between. Per the germline V gene, CDR1 is MDHEN and CDR2 is SYDVKM. CDR3 bases: TGTGCCAGCAGTTTAGTTCAGGGAACTGAAGCTTTCTTT. This gives the protein CASSLVQGTEAFF.

This clone appeared once. The chain combines TRBV5-1 with TRBJ2-3, with a tentative D call TRBD2 (6 bases). V was shortened by 4 bases and J by 1 base, with 10 bases between the two germline ends. Germline CDR1 SGHRS, CDR2 YFSETQ. The CDR3 spans 14 residues. The CDR3 here is CASSPPSGTDTQYF. CDR3 DNA sequence: TGCGCCAGCAGCCCTCCTAGCGGCACAGATACGCAGTATTTT. The full variable domain, in which reference TRBV5-1 and TRBJ2-3 provide the parts outside the CDR3, is KAGVTQTPRYLIKTRGQQVTLSCSPISGHRSVSWYQQTPGQGLQFLFEYFSETQRNKGNFPGRFSGRQFSNSRSEMNVSTLELGDSALYLCASSPPSGTDTQYFGPGTRLTVL.

The chain employs TRBV25-1 and TRBJ1-2; no firm D call. The V end was cut by 3 bases, the J end by 4 bases, with 6 bases between. Germline assignment: CDR1 MGHDK and CDR2 SYGVNS. The CDR3 consists of 12 residues. The CDR3 region is CASSESRYGYTF. The CDR3 DNA reads TGTGCCAGCAGTGAGTCCCGCTATGGCTACACCTTC.

The rearrangement links TRBV7-9 to TRBJ2-1; 7 nucleotides align to TRBD1. Per germline, CDR1 SEHNR and CDR2 FQNEAQ (reference sequence). There are 12 residues in the CDR3. J lost 12 bases, V lost 6 bases, and 8 bases had no gene match. The CDR3 DNA sequence: TGTGCCAGCAGTCAGACAGGGTTGTGGCAGTTCTTC. Amino acids: CASSQTGLWQFF.

The V call is TRBV29-1, the J call TRBJ1-1; 7 bases line up with TRBD1. After removal of 2 bases from V and 1 base from J, the junction contained 1 base not matched to a gene. Germline V CDR1 and CDR2: SQVTM, ANQGSEA. The CDR3 is 13 amino acids. Here the CDR3 DNA reads TGCAGCGTTGAACACAGGGGGAACACTGAAGCTTTCTTT. Protein sequence: CSVEHRGNTEAFF.

The chain employs TRBV19 and TRBJ1-3, with TRBD1 as a possible D gene (6 bases). CDR1 is LNHDA and CDR2 is SQIVND in the germline V gene (reference sequence). The CDR3 spans 16 residues. Trimming took 6 bases from V and 3 from J, leaving 18 bases between them. The DNA for the CDR3 is TGTGCCAGTAGGCCCGGACAGCCCAAAGATGGAAACACCATATATTTT. This codes for CASRPGQPKDGNTIYF.

The chain has TRBV27 and TRBJ2-7; 13 bases fit TRBD2. V shed 7 bases and J 5 bases; nucleotides not matched to a gene: 8. Germline V gene data show CDR1 as MNHEY and CDR2 as SMNVEV (reference sequence). This CDR3 spans 15 amino acids. CDR3 amino acids: CASNPGLAGIHEQYF. The CDR3 DNA sequence: TGTGCCAGCAACCCGGGACTAGCGGGAATTCACGAGCAGTACTTC.

This sequence joins TRBV2 and TRBJ2-7; 7 positions match TRBD2. With 4 bases clipped from V and 6 bases from J, the junction kept 12 bases outside the gene matches. The CDR3 spans 15 residues. The germline V gene encodes CDR1 SNHLY and CDR2 FYNNEI. The DNA for the CDR3 is TGTGCCAGCAGTGTGTACGTTGGCGGGAGATCCGAGCAGTACTTC. This sequence encodes CASSVYVGGRSEQYF.

V gene TRBV5-6 combines with J gene TRBJ2-7; a possible D gene is TRBD2 (5 bases). Germline V gives CDR1 SGHDT, CDR2 YYEEEE. This CDR3 region has 14 residues. The V end lost 3 bases, the J end lost 5 bases, and 15 bases lay between the germline ends. The CDR3 DNA sequence: TGTGCCAGCAGCTGGGAGACCGGTTCCGACGAGCAGTACTTC. It translates to CASSWETGSDEQYF.

The CDR3 reads CASSPHRGNTGELFF. The CDR3 bases are TGTGCCAGCAGCCCCCACAGGGGAAACACCGGGGAGCTGTTTTTT. The V call is TRBV7-9, the J call TRBJ2-2, with 7 bases lining up with TRBD1. CDR3 length: 15 amino acids. With 5 bases clipped from V and 2 bases from J, the junction kept 5 bases outside the gene matches. Germline loops: CDR1 SEHNR, CDR2 FQNEAQ (reference sequence).

V is TRBV4-1 and J is TRBJ2-3; TRBD2 agrees at 8 bases. The trim removed 3 bases at V and 3 bases at J, leaving 11 bases unmatched. The CDR3 loop spans 17 amino acids. Germline lookup yields CDR1 MGHRA and CDR2 YSYEKL. The CDR3 region is CASSQEPGLVLTDTQYF. The CDR3 nucleotides are TGCGCCAGCAGCCAGGAACCGGGACTAGTATTGACAGATACGCAGTATTTT.

This sequence joins TRBV18 and TRBJ1-4, with a weak D call TRBD1 (6 bases). The CDR3 covers 14 residues. The germline CDR1 and CDR2 sequences are KGHSH and LQKENI. Trimming pared 3 bases from V and 8 bases from J, leaving 13 bases between. CDR3 in amino acids: CASSPQGKTEKLFF. CDR3 DNA: TGTGCCAGCTCACCTCAGGGGAAGACAGAAAAACTGTTTTTT.

In its sample, this clone was seen once. The chain couples TRBV5-1 to TRBJ2-3, with no clear D. Trimming took off 7 bases at V and 2 bases at J, with 17 bases between the two ends. Germline V gene lookup returns CDR1 SGHRS and CDR2 YFSETQ. There are 15 residues in the CDR3. The CDR3 reads CASGAFEVTTDTQYF. In DNA form, the CDR3 reads TGCGCCAGCGGAGCTTTCGAGGTTACCACAGATACGCAGTATTTT.

The chain is built from TRBV6-5 and TRBJ1-1; D is undetermined. Trimming left V 2 bases short and J 5 bases short, with 9 bases between. CDR1 is MNHEY, CDR2 SVGAGI, per germline. The CDR3 runs 13 residues. The CDR3 DNA reads TGTGCCAGCAGTTACCCAGGTGGGACTGAAGCTTTCTTT. Translation gives CASSYPGGTEAFF.

The chain combines TRBV5-4 with TRBJ2-5; 9 bases map to TRBD1. Germline assignment: CDR1 SGHNT and CDR2 YYREEE (reference sequence). V gave up 3 bases and J gave up 1 base; unmatched junction bases: 7. This CDR3 contains 16 residues. The CDR3 coding sequence is TGTGCCAGCAGCTCCCCGGGACAGGGCCTCCAAGAGACCCAGTACTTC. Translation gives CASSSPGQGLQETQYF.

In this sample, this clone turned up a few times. This chain connects TRBV5-4 to TRBJ1-1; tentatively, D is TRBD1 (5 bases). V was cut by 1 base and J by 0 bases, with 13 bases left in between. In germline, CDR1 is SGHNT, CDR2 YYREEE (reference sequence). CDR3 length: 16 residues. In DNA form, the CDR3 reads TGTGCCAGCAGCTTGAGTCCGGACACTTTGAACACTGAAGCTTTCTTT. Translating it yields CASSLSPDTLNTEAFF.

Only a few counts were recorded for this clone. The chain employs TRBV5-1 and TRBJ1-1; 9 bases line up with TRBD1. The V and J ends lost 4 bases and 5 bases, in that order; junction bases with no gene match: 6. Germline V gene sequence: CDR1 SGHRS, CDR2 YFSETQ. CDR3 length: 14 residues. The CDR3 DNA is TGCGCCAGCAGCCCGACAGGGGGGGAGACTGAAGCTTTCTTT. It encodes CASSPTGGETEAFF.